This T cell receptor (beta chain) was profiled in a study of OX40 agonist ivuxolimab in advanced cancers. Overall study results and limits: Fewer expanded clones were found on average in CD4+ than in CD8+ T cells. The study found among the lowest clonal expansion in partial responders at 0.1-3.0 mg/kg.

The CDR3 loop spans 13 amino acids. Germline CDR1 is SGHAT and CDR2 is FQNNGV. V dropped 5 bases and J dropped 13; count of bases not matched to a gene: 13. Turning to this clone: Its antigen is unknown.

TCRdb keeps only in-frame clones here, not all; method: immunoSEQ multiplex PCR. The data show approximately 60,000 clones, about 85% seen once. The source is an adult with an advanced solid tumor such as melanoma, head and neck, liver or kidney cancer. The chain uses TRBV11-2 and TRBJ2-5; 7 bases agree with TRBD2. The source material was CD4+ or CD8+ T cells sorted from blood, sampled in a trial of the OX40 agonist ivuxolimab. The CDR3 here is CASSPGGEGRRYF. In nucleotides, the CDR3 is TGTGCCAGCAGCCCTGGGGGGGAGGGAAGGCGGTACTTC.